A single sample gave rise to the 14 T cell receptor beta chains below, sequenced in a study of T cell repertoires in cytomegalovirus infection (dated by TCRdb to 2018 to 2020). Sequenced on an Illumina HiSeq 1500. TCRdb reprocessing: public reads trimmed at Q25 with fastp, clones called with MiXCR, in-frame beta chains kept. Merged by CDR3 protein, the rows form single entries marked with the most common genes and DNA. Here the sample has around 100,000 distinct CDR3 sequences; 9.5% to 13% occur a single time. Roughly 31% of the sample is in the top ten clones. Their antigens remain unidentified. Material for sequencing was PBMCs, sequenced either directly or after in vitro stimulation (not recorded which). These receptors originate from a human donor in good health (CMV status not recorded). Some clones in this sample may be carry-over from other donors' samples.

This clonotype was detected many times. The rearrangement uses TRBV5-1 and TRBJ2-7; TRBD1 matches 8 bases. CDR3 length: 14 residues. Germline lookup yields CDR1 SGHRS and CDR2 YFSETQ. The V segment lost 3 bases and the J segment 7 bases; nucleotides outside the gene matches: 9. The CDR3 DNA follows: TGCGCCAGCAGCTGGGGAGACAGGGGAGGTGAGCAGTACTTC. Translated: CASSWGDRGGEQYF.

The sample holds many counts of this clonotype. The chain employs TRBV12-3 or TRBV12-4 and TRBJ1-1; 8 bases are a match to TRBD1. With 7 bases clipped from V and 6 bases from J, the junction kept 10 bases outside the gene matches. The CDR3 extends over 14 amino acids. The CDR3 DNA sequence: TGTGCCAGCACCCCGGGACAGGAGGTCTCTGAAGCTTTCTTT. This encodes CASTPGQEVSEAFF.

This clonotype was seen many times. The rearrangement uses TRBV11-3 and TRBJ2-1; 8 positions match TRBD1. After removal of 5 bases from V and 7 bases from J, the junction contained 10 bases not matched to a gene. The CDR3 sequence is 15 residues long. Per the germline V gene, CDR1 is SGHNT and CDR2 is YENEEA. CDR3: CASSVTGGKGNEQFF. The CDR3 coding sequence is TGTGCCAGCAGCGTCACAGGGGGAAAAGGGAATGAGCAGTTCTTC.

This clonotype appeared a few times. The V call is TRBV4-3, the J call TRBJ1-4, with TRBD1 matching 7 bases. CDR3 size: 11 residues. V lost 11 bases to trimming and J lost 12 bases; unmatched junction nucleotides: 9. The germline gives CDR1 LGHNA, CDR2 YSLEER. CDR3 residues: CASGGGGELFF. The CDR3 bases are TGCGCCTCAGGGGGGGGGGGTGAACTGTTTTTT.

The rearrangement uses TRBV6-6 and TRBJ2-7, with 10 nucleotides matching TRBD1. The CDR3 runs 16 residues. Trimming cost V 5 bases and J 3 bases; bases outside gene matches: 10. The germline V gene encodes CDR1 MNHNY and CDR2 SVGAGI (reference sequence). The chain's CDR3 is CASSHRQGAALYEQYF. CDR3 nucleotides: TGTGCCAGCAGTCATCGACAGGGGGCTGCTCTCTACGAGCAGTACTTC.

This clonotype was seen ten or more times. CDR3 sequence reads: CASSHAGTGGPASYEQYF. CDR3 nucleotide sequence: TGTGCCAGCAGCCACGCGGGGACAGGGGGCCCCGCCTCCTACGAGCAGTACTTC. This sequence joins TRBV7-8 and TRBJ2-7, with 12 nucleotides matching TRBD1. Germline lookup yields CDR1 SGHVS and CDR2 FQNEAQ. J gave up 0 bases and V 5 bases, and 11 bases lay outside the gene matches. CDR3 size: 18 residues.

The V and J genes are TRBV6-2 or TRBV6-3 and TRBJ2-5; D unclear. V lost 6 bases and J 2 bases, leaving 7 bases between the germline ends. This CDR3 contains 12 residues. CDR1 and CDR2 from the germline V gene are MNHEY and SVGEGT. The CDR3 nucleotides read TGTGCCAGCAGGCATCATCAAGAGACCCAGTACTTC. This translates into CASRHHQETQYF.

In its sample, this clonotype was seen many times. This sequence joins TRBV7-6 and TRBJ2-1; TRBD2 aligns across 8 bases. Unmatched junction bases numbered 2, after V lost 6 bases and J lost 4 bases. CDR1 and CDR2 from the germline V gene are SGHVS and FNYEAQ. CDR3 size: 13 residues. The CDR3 region is CASSGTRYNEQFF. CDR3 nucleotide sequence: TGTGCCAGCAGTGGGACTAGATACAATGAGCAGTTCTTC.

This clonotype was counted many times. This chain links TRBV7-2 with TRBJ2-7, with D possibly being TRBD2 (6 bases). The CDR3 runs 19 residues. CDR1 and CDR2 from the germline V gene are SGHTA and FQGNSA. The germline V and J ends were trimmed by 1 base and 5 bases, with 27 bases remaining between them. In DNA, the CDR3 is TGTGCCAGCAGCTTAGGGAGACTAGAGGCGAAGTCTTTGTCACACGAGCAGTACTTC. This sequence encodes CASSLGRLEAKSLSHEQYF.

This clonotype showed up many times. The chain couples TRBV7-2 to TRBJ1-2; D remains unclear. CDR1 and CDR2 from the germline V gene are SGHTA and FQGNSA. This CDR3 spans 13 amino acids. Trimming removed 4 bases at V and 6 bases at J, with 12 bases between. The CDR3 loop reads CASSSRTGDGYTF. The CDR3 bases are TGTGCCAGCAGCTCCCGTACCGGGGATGGCTACACCTTC.

This clonotype was seen repeatedly, ten times or more. V and J are TRBV7-2 and TRBJ2-3, with 7 bases aligning to TRBD2. The CDR3 runs 16 residues. CDR1 and CDR2 from the germline V gene are SGHTA and FQGNSA. V lost 2 bases, J lost 0 bases, and 5 bases stayed unmatched. As DNA, the CDR3 is TGTGCCAGCAGCTTATTGTTGGGGGGGAGCACAGATACGCAGTATTTT. Its protein is CASSLLLGGSTDTQYF.

This clonotype was detected only a few times. The chain links TRBV28 to TRBJ2-2; D remains ambiguous. Germline CDR1 is MDHEN and CDR2 is SYDVKM. V lost 4 bases and J 2 bases, leaving 23 bases between the germline ends. This CDR3 contains 19 residues. The CDR3 nucleotides are TGTGCCAGCAGTTACCCTTTAGGCCTGCCCGACATAAACACCGGGGAGCTGTTTTTT. Its translation: CASSYPLGLPDINTGELFF.

This clonotype occurred many times. The CDR3 DNA follows: TGTGCCAGCAGCCCGCTCCGGGGCAGGAACACTGAAGCTTTCTTT. It specifies CASSPLRGRNTEAFF. The rearrangement joins TRBV11-3 to TRBJ1-1; weak D call: TRBD1 (5 bases). Germline V lookup: CDR1 SGHNT, CDR2 YENEEA. The V gene lost 5 bases and the J gene lost 1 base, with 14 bases spanning the gap. The CDR3 has 15 residues.

The CDR3 DNA reads as TGCAGTGCGACGGGAGGACAGTCTGGCGCCAATCAGCCCCAGCATTTT. Translated: CSATGGQSGANQPQHF. The chain carries TRBV20-1 and TRBJ1-5, with D possibly TRBD1 on 6 matching bases. Germline V gene lookup returns CDR1 DFQATT and CDR2 SNEGSKA (reference sequence). Trimming stripped 6 bases from V and 3 bases from J, with 21 bases between. CDR3 length: 16 amino acids.